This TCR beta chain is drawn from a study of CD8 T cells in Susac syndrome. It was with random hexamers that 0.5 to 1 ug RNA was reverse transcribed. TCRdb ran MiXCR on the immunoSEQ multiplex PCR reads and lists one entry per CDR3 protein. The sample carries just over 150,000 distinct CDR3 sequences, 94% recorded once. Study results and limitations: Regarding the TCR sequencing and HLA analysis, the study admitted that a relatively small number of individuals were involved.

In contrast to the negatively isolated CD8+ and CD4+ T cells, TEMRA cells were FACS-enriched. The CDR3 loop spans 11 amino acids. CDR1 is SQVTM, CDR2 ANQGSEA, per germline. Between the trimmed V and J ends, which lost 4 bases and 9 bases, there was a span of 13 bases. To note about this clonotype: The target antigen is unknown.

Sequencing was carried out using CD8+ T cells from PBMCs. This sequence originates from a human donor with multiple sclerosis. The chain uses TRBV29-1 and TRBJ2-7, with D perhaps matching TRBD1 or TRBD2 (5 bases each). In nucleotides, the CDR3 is TGCAGCGTTGGAGAGGGGCCAGGGCAGTACTTC. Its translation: CSVGEGPGQYF.